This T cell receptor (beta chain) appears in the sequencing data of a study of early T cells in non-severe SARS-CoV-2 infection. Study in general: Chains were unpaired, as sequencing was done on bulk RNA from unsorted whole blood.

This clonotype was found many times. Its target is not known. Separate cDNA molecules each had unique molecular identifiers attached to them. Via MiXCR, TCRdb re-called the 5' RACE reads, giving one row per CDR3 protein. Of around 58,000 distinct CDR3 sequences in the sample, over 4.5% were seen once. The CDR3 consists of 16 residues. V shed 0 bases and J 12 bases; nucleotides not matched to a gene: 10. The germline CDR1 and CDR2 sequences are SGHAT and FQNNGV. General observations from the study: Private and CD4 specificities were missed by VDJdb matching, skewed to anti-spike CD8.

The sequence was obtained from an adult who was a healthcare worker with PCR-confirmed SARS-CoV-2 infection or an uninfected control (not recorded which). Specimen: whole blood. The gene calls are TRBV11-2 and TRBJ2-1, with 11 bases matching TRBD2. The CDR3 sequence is CASSLDRRLAGMGQFF. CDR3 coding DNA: TGTGCCAGCAGCTTAGATAGGAGACTAGCGGGGATGGGGCAGTTCTTC.